This T cell receptor (beta chain) emerged from a study of T cells after yellow fever vaccination. Study-wide results and limits: The study found a weaker secondary response that peaked faster, day 5 versus 15. Overall, a small share of clonotypes was seen in both CD4 and CD8 compartments. Repertoires sorted by FACS could include abundant clonotypes that are contaminants from the bulk population.

The CDR3 sequence is 15 residues long. The V and J ends lost 4 bases and 2 bases, in that order; junction bases with no gene match: 5. Germline lookup yields CDR1 SGHRS and CDR2 YFSETQ. On this clonotype: Antigen specificity is unknown.

From the 5' RACE reads, TCRdb called clonotypes with MiXCR, one entry per CDR3 protein. Found here are 200,000 to 300,000 distinct CDR3 sequences, 10% to 15% of them singletons; the top ten hold roughly 0.5%. The chain employs TRBV5-1 and TRBJ2-2, with 7 bases matching TRBD2. The sequencing used CD4+ T cells sorted from PBMCs, collected 45 days after the yellow fever booster vaccination. The clonotype was recovered from a man younger than 45 who received the YFV17D yellow fever vaccine. The CDR3 loop is CASSVSGGNTGELFF. The CDR3 bases are TGCGCCAGCAGCGTATCGGGGGGAAACACCGGGGAGCTGTTTTTT.